The T cell receptor beta chain described here comes from a study of regulatory T cells in long-lasting Graves disease. This CDR3 spans 14 amino acids. V lost 6 bases, J lost 2 bases, and 14 bases lay in between. Germline V lookup: CDR1 MNHNS, CDR2 SASEGT. The time point is: newly diagnosed GD, antithyroid drugs for less than 3 months. With RNA extracted from PBMCs as input, the TCR library was made. One endocrinology department in Xi'an, China, was where patients came from. In this sample, this clonotype turned up once. CDR3-region Arm-PCR and iRepertoire HTBI primers produced the TCR beta libraries. MiXCR, run by TCRdb on the multiplex PCR reads, gives a single entry per CDR3 protein. The sample holds fewer than 400,000 distinct CDR3 sequences, 18% seen once.

This material consisted of peripheral blood mononuclear cells (PBMCs), taken at new diagnosis, from a patient treated with antithyroid drugs. This rearrangement joins TRBV6-1 to TRBJ2-7; D is perhaps TRBD2 (6 bases). The source is a female donor with Graves disease. The CDR3 here is CASRPRAGTYEQYF. The CDR3 coding sequence is TGTGCCAGCAGACCACGAGCGGGCACCTACGAGCAGTACTTC.